The entry below describes one T cell receptor (beta chain). Its antigen is undetermined. The assay was immunoSEQ multiplex PCR, and TCRdb's table has in-frame clones only and misses some. The sample has around 70,000 clones, roughly 85% seen once. V lost 8 bases and J lost 0, with 8 bases in between. This CDR3 comprises 14 residues. The germline V gene has CDR1 MNHNS and CDR2 SASEGT. The record originates from a study of OX40 agonist ivuxolimab in advanced cancers. Study background: Cancers in dose escalation were hepatocellular, melanoma, renal cell and head and neck. Two cutaneous melanoma patients and one hepatocellular carcinoma patient, three in all, had partial responses.

With baseline, cycle 4 day 1, and cycle 7 day 1 as timepoints, blood was sampled. Overall study findings and caveats: The antigen specificity of the peripheral T cells (those that were expanded) was not determined.

The rearrangement links TRBV6-1 to TRBJ2-6, with D perhaps TRBD1 or TRBD2 (5 bases each). The material sequenced was CD4+ or CD8+ T cells sorted from blood, taken in a trial of the OX40 agonist ivuxolimab. The sequence was obtained from an adult with an advanced solid tumor such as melanoma, head and neck, liver or kidney cancer. The CDR3, as DNA: TGTGCCAGCGGGGACCCCTCTGGGGCCAACGTCCTGACTTTC. This translates into CASGDPSGANVLTF.